This T cell receptor (beta chain) originates from a study of Graves' ophthalmopathy and Graves' hyperthyroidism. The CDR3 runs 12 residues. Germline V gene sequence: CDR1 DFQATT, CDR2 SNEGSKA (reference sequence). V gave up 0 bases and J gave up 5 bases, with 7 bases separating them. General study points: Most expanded thyroid clonotypes above 0.001 frequency also appeared in blood.

Transcripts of RNA were the source for amplifying TCR beta CDR3 regions. Scientists carried out first-round RT-PCR using HTBI primers and then a second-round multiplex PCR. TCRdb used MiXCR to reprocess the multiplex PCR reads, holding one entry per CDR3 protein. The data contain roughly 700,000 distinct CDR3 sequences, approximately 40% of them seen just once; the ten biggest clones take up 44%. On this clonotype: Its antigen is currently unknown.

Moderate-to-severe activity, CAS ≥3, NOSPECS ≥4 and a duration under 3 months were seen in donors with ophthalmopathy. The chain couples TRBV20-1 to TRBJ1-2; possibly TRBD1 for D (5 bases). The sample was peripheral blood. The TCR was taken from an adult man with Graves' ophthalmopathy. CDR3 region: CSARDGGYGYTF. CDR3 coding DNA: TGCAGTGCTAGAGATGGGGGGTATGGCTACACCTTC.